Below are 10 T cell receptor beta chains sequenced from a single sample in a study of OX40 agonist ivuxolimab in advanced cancers. Generated by immunoSEQ multiplex PCR, the TCRdb table keeps only in-frame clones and is missing some. The sample holds some 65,000 clones, around 87% seen once. The specimen was CD4+ or CD8+ T cells sorted from blood, collected in a trial of the OX40 agonist ivuxolimab. The receptor source for this set is an adult with an advanced solid tumor such as melanoma, head and neck, liver or kidney cancer.

This chain joins TRBV5-1 and TRBJ1-1, with a possible D match to TRBD1 (5 bases). The germline gives CDR1 SGHRS, CDR2 YFSETQ. V gave up 1 base and J gave up 1 base, with 11 bases separating them. This CDR3 region has 15 residues. CDR3 in amino acids: CASSLRAGRNTEAFF. The CDR3, as DNA: TGCGCCAGCAGCTTGAGGGCAGGGAGGAACACTGAAGCTTTCTTT.

This chain links TRBV21-1 with TRBJ1-4; TRBD1 reflects the table's D call only, with no check against the DNA. TRBV21-1 is shown as a pseudogene. CDR3 length: 16 residues. CDR3 protein: CASSKGRGGTDEKLFF. Here the CDR3 DNA reads TGTGCCAGCAGCAAAGGGCGAGGGGGCACGGATGAAAAACTGTTTTTT.

The chain combines TRBV9 with TRBJ2-7; possibly TRBD1 for D (6 bases). Germline loops: CDR1 SGDLS, CDR2 YYNGEE. V was clipped by 7 bases and J by 3 bases, with 8 bases between them. CDR3 size: 11 residues. DNA of the CDR3: TGTGCCAGCGGGGGCCGCTACGAGCAGTACTTC. Protein sequence: CASGGRYEQYF.

This clone came up once. This rearrangement joins TRBV6-5 to TRBJ2-1; the match to TRBD1 covers 9 bases. CDR1 and CDR2 (germline): MNHEY, SVGAGI. The CDR3 is 14 residues long. With 8 bases clipped from V and 7 bases from J, the junction kept 9 bases outside the gene matches. The CDR3 sequence: CASGRGTGRNEQFF. CDR3 DNA: TGTGCCAGCGGGAGGGGGACAGGGCGGAATGAGCAGTTCTTC.

The chain links TRBV19 to TRBJ2-3; D gene unclear. The ends were cut back, 2 bases at V and 1 base at J, with 10 bases in the middle. Looked up from germline, CDR1 is LNHDA and CDR2 is SQIVND (reference sequence). This CDR3 has 15 amino acids. The CDR3 here is CASSIRSTRTDTQYF. The CDR3 DNA follows: TGTGCCAGTAGTATACGGTCCACTCGCACAGATACGCAGTATTTT.

V and J are TRBV6-1 and TRBJ2-7; TRBD1 or TRBD2 may be the D gene (5 bases each). The CDR3 sequence is 15 residues long. The germline gives CDR1 MNHNS, CDR2 SASEGT. Trimming shortened V by 5 bases and J by 1 base, and 15 bases separated the two germline ends. This CDR3 reads CASSRPLGRSYEQYF. The CDR3 DNA reads as TGTGCCAGCAGTCGACCGCTGGGACGGTCCTACGAGCAGTACTTC.

The chain carries TRBV27 and TRBJ2-2, with TRBD2 identical over 8 bases. Looked up from germline, CDR1 is MNHEY and CDR2 is SMNVEV (reference sequence). The CDR3 is 16 residues long. V shed 0 bases, J shed 5 bases, and the junction held 5 bases outside the gene matches. In DNA, the CDR3 is TGTGCCAGCAGTTTATCCGGGACTAGGCAGACCGGGGAGCTGTTTTTT. Amino acids: CASSLSGTRQTGELFF.

Turning to this clone: The junction shows a germline mismatch at one end, possibly a read error. V usage is TRBV29-1 and J usage is TRBJ1-1, with D uncertain. Germline CDR1 and CDR2: SQVTM and ANQGSEA. The CDR3 loop spans 12 amino acids. The CDR3 nucleotides are TGCAGTGTTGGGAGGTCGGAAACTGAAGCTTTCTTT. Translating gives CSVGRSETEAFF.

The rearrangement uses TRBV19 and TRBJ2-4; D gene uncertain. The CDR3 consists of 15 residues. Per germline, CDR1 LNHDA and CDR2 SQIVND (reference sequence). V lost 4 bases, J lost 0 bases, and 10 bases lay in between. CDR3 coding DNA: TGTGCCAGTAGTACAGAACAGCGAGCCAAAAACATTCAGTACTTC. This sequence encodes CASSTEQRAKNIQYF. Together with reference TRBV19 and TRBJ2-4, the CDR3 gives the full variable domain: DGGITQSPKYLFRKEGQNVTLSCEQNLNHDAMYWYRQDPGQGLRLIYYSQIVNDFQKGDIAEGYSVSREKKESFPLTVTSAQKNPTAFYLCASSTEQRAKNIQYFGAGTRLSVL.

V and J are TRBV29-1 and TRBJ1-5; TRBD1 might be the D (6 bases). The CDR3 has 13 amino acids. From germline, CDR1 is SQVTM and CDR2 ANQGSEA. The V and J ends lost 4 bases and 3 bases respectively, with 10 bases between them. The CDR3, as DNA: TGCAGCGTTGGGGGGGGCTACAATCAGCCCCAGCATTTT. Its protein is CSVGGGYNQPQHF.